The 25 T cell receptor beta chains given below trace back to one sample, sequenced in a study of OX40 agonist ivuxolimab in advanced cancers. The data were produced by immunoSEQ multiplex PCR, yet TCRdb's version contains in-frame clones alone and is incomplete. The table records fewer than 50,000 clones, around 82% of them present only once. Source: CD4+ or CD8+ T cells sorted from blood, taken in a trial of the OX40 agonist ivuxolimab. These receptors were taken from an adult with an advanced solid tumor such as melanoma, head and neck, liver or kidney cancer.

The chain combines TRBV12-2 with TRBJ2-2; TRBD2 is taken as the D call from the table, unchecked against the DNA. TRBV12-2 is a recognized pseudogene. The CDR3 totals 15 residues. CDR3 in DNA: TGTGCAAGTCTCGGTAGCGGGAGAGACACCGGGGAGCTGTTTTTT. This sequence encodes CASLGSGRDTGELFF.

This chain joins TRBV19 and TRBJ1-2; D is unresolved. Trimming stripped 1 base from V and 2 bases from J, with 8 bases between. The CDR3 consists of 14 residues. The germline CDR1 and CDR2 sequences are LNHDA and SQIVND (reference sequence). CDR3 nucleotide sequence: TGTGCCAGTAGTATAGCGGACGTGAACTATGGCTACACCTTC. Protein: CASSIADVNYGYTF. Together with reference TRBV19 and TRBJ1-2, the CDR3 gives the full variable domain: DGGITQSPKYLFRKEGQNVTLSCEQNLNHDAMYWYRQDPGQGLRLIYYSQIVNDFQKGDIAEGYSVSREKKESFPLTVTSAQKNPTAFYLCASSIADVNYGYTFGSGTRLTVV.

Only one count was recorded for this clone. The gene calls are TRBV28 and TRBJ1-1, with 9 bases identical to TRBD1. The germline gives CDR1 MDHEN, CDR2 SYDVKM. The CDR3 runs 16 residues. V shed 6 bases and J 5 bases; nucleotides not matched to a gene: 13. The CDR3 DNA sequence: TGTGCCAGCAGCACGGACAGGGGCCCTTTCCGAACTGAAGCTTTCTTT. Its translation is CASSTDRGPFRTEAFF.

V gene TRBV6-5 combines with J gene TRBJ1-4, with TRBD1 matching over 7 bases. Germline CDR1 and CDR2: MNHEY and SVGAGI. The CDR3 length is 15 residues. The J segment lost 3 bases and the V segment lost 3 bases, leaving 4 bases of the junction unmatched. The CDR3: CASSYSGTANEKLFF. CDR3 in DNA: TGTGCCAGCAGTTATTCCGGGACAGCTAATGAAAAACTGTTTTTT.

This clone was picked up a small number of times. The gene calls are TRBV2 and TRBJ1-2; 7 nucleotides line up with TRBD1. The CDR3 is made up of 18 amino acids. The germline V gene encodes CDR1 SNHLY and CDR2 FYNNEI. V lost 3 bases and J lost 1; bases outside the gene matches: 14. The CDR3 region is CASSDSTGAGVFNYGYTF. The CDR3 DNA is TGTGCCAGCAGTGATTCTACAGGGGCGGGGGTATTTAACTATGGCTACACCTTC.

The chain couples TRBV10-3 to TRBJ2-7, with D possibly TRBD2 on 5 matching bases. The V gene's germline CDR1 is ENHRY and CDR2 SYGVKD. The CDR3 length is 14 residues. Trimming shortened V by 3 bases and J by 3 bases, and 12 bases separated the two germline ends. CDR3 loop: CAISDSVGSYEQYF. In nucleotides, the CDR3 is TGTGCCATCAGTGATTCGGTGGGGAGCTACGAGCAGTACTTC.

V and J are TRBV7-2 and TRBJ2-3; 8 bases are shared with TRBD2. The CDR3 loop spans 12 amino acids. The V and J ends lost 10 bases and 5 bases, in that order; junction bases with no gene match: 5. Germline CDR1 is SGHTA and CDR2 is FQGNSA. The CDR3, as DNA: TGTGCCATCAGAACTAGCGGAGATACGCAGTATTTT. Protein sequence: CAIRTSGDTQYF.

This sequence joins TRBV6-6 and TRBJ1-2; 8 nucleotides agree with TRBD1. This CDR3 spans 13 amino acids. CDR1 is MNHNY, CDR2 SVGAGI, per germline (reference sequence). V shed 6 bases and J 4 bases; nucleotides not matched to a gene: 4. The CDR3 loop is CASRGRGPYGYTF. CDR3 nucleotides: TGTGCCAGCAGAGGCAGGGGGCCCTATGGCTACACCTTC.

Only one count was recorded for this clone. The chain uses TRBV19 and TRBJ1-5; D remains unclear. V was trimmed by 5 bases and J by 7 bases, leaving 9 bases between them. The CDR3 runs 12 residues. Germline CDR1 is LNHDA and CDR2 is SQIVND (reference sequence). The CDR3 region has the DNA TGTGCCAGTAGTTTCGCCCGACAGCCCCAGCATTTT. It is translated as CASSFARQPQHF. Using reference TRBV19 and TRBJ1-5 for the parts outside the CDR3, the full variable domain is DGGITQSPKYLFRKEGQNVTLSCEQNLNHDAMYWYRQDPGQGLRLIYYSQIVNDFQKGDIAEGYSVSREKKESFPLTVTSAQKNPTAFYLCASSFARQPQHFGDGTRLSIL.

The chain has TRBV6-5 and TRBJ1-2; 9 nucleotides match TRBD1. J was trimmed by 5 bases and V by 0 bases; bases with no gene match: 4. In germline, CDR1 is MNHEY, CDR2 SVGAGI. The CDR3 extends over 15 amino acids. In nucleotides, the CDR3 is TGTGCCAGCAGTTACTCGTTGACAGGGGGTTATGGCTACACCTTC. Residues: CASSYSLTGGYGYTF.

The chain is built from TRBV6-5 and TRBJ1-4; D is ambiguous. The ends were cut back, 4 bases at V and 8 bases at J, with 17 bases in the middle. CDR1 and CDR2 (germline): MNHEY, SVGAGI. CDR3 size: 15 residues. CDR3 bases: TGTGCCAGCAGTTCAAGACACGACGGATTAGAAAAACTGTTTTTT. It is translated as CASSSRHDGLEKLFF.

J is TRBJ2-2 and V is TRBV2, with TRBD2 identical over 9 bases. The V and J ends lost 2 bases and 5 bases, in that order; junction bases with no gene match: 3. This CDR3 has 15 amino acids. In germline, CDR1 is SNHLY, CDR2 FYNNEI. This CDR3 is CASSELAGRTGELFF. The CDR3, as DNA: TGTGCCAGCAGTGAACTAGCGGGAAGGACCGGGGAGCTGTTTTTT.

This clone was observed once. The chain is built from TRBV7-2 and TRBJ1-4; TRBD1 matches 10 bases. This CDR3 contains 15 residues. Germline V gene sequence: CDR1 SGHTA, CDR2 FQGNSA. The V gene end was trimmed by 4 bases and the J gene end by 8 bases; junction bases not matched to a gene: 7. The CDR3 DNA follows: TGTGCCAGCAGCTACTCCGGGACAGGGGAGGAAAAACTGTTTTTT. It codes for CASSYSGTGEEKLFF.

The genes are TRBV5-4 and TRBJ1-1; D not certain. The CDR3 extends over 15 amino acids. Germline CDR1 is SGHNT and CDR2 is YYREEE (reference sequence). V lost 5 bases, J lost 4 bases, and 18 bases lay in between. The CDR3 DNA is TGTGCCAGCAGGCAGGCCCCCTTCCGGGGCACTGAAGCTTTCTTT. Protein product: CASRQAPFRGTEAFF. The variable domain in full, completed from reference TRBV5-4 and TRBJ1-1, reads ETGVTQSPTHLIKTRGQQVTLRCSSQSGHNTVSWYQQALGQGPQFIFQYYREEENGRGNFPPRFSGLQFPNYSSELNVNALELDDSALYLCASRQAPFRGTEAFFGQGTRLTVV.

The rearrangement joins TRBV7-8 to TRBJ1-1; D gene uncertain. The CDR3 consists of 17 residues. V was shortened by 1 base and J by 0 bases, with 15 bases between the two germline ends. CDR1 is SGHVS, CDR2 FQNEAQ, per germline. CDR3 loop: CASSLDSAGLMNTEAFF. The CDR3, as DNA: TGTGCCAGCAGCTTAGATTCCGCCGGACTGATGAACACTGAAGCTTTCTTT.

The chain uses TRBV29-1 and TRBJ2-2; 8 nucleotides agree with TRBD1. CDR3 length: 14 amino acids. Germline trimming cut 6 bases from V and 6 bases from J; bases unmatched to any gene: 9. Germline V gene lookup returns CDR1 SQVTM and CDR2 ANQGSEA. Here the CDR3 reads CSVRGTGWAGELFF. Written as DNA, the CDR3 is TGCAGCGTACGCGGGACAGGTTGGGCCGGGGAGCTGTTTTTT.

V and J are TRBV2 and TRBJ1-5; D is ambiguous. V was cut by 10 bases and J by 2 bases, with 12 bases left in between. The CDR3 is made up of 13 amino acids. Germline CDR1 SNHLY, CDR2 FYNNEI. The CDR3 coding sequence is TGTGCCATCGCGCTGGCTGGCAATCAGCCCCAGCATTTT. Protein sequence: CAIALAGNQPQHF.

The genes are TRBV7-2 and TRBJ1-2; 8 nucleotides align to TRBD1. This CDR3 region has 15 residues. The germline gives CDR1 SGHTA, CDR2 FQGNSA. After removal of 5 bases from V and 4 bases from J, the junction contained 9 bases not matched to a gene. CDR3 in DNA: TGTGCCAGCAGCCCAGGCGCAGGGGGCAGCTATGGCTACACCTTC. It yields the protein CASSPGAGGSYGYTF.

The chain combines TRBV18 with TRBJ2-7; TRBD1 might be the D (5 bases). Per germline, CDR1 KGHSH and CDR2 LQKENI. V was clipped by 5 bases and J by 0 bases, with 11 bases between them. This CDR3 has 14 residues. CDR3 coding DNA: TGTGCCAGCTCAAAGACAGACCCCTCCTACGAGCAGTACTTC. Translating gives CASSKTDPSYEQYF.

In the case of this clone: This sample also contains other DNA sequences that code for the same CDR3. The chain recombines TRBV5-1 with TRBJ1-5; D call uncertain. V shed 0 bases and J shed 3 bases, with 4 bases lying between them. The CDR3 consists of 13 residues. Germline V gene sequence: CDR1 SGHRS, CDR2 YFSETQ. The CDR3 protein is CASSLAPNQPQHF. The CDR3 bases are TGCGCCAGCAGCTTGGCACCCAATCAGCCCCAGCATTTT.

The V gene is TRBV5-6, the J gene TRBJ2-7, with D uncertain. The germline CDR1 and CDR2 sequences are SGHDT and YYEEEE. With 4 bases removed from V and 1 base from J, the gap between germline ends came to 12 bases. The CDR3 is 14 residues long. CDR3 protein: CASSEDNLSYEQYF. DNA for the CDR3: TGTGCCAGCAGCGAAGATAATCTTTCCTACGAGCAGTACTTC.

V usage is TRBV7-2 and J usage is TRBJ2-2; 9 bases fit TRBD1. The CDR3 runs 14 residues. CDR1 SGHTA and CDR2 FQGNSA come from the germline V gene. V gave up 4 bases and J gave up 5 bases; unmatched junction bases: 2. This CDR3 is CASSWDRETGELFF. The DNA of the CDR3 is TGTGCCAGCAGCTGGGACAGGGAAACCGGGGAGCTGTTTTTT.

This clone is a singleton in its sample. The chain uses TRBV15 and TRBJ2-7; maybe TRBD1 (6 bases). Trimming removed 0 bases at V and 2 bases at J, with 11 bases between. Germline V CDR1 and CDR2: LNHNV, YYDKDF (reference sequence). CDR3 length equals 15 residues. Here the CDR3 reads CATSRDLGGAYEQYF. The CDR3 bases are TGTGCCACCAGCAGAGATTTAGGGGGAGCCTACGAGCAGTACTTC.

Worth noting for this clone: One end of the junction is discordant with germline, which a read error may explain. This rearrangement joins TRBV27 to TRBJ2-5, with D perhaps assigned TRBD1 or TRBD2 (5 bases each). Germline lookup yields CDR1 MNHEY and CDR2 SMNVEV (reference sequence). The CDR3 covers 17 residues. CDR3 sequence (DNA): TGTGTCAGCAGTTTATTCTGGGACGAGAGAGTACAAGAGACCCAGTACTTC. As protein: CVSSLFWDERVQETQYF.

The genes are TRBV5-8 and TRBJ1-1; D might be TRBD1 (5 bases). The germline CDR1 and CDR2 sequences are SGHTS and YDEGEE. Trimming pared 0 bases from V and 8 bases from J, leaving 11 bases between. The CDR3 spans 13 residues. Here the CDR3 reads CASSLAEGTEAFF. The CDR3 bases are TGTGCCAGCAGCTTGGCCGAGGGGACGGAAGCTTTCTTT.